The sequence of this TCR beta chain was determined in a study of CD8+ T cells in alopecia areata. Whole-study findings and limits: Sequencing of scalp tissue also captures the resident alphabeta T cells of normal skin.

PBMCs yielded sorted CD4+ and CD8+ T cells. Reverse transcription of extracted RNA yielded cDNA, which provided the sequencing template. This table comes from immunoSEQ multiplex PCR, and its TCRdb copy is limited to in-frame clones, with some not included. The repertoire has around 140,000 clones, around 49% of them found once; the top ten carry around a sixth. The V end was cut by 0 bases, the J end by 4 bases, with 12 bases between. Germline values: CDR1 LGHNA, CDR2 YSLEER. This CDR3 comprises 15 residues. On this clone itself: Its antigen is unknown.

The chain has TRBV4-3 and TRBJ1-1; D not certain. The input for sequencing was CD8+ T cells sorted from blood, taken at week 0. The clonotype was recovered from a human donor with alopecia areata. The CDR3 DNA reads TGCGCCAGCAGCCAAGATGGAATAGGGTCCACTGAAGCTTTCTTT. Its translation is CASSQDGIGSTEAFF.